This TCR beta chain was sequenced during a study of blood T cells in healthy people across ages. Combining a sample-barcoded 5' primer with a J-beta primer mix, a second PCR ran for 7 to 11 cycles. MiXCR was run by TCRdb on the 5' RACE reads, yielding one entry per CDR3 protein. In the table there are approximately 1.5 million distinct CDR3 sequences, 35% to 45% of which are singletons. With regard to this clonotype: The target antigen is unknown.

The CDR3 loop spans 11 amino acids. Trimming stripped 6 bases from V and 8 bases from J, with 10 bases between. The study, taken as a whole, reports: Age showed a roughly linear inverse relationship with TCR beta diversity per million T cells.

The chain has TRBV12-3 or TRBV12-4 and TRBJ1-1; TRBD1 is a possible D gene (5 bases). The sample consisted of blood. The receptor was derived from a woman aged 18 to 35 in good health. The CDR3 DNA follows: TGTGCCAGCAGACTCAGGGAGGAAGCTTTCTTT. Protein product: CASRLREEAFF.